What follows describes a single T cell receptor beta chain. Its cognate antigen is unknown. Cultured cells yielded isolated CD4+ T cells after less than 11 days. A positive SARS-CoV-2 PCR test fell between March and December 2020. Cultures had half their medium replaced with IL-2 medium on days 3 and 7. The trim removed 5 bases at V and 5 bases at J, leaving 9 bases unmatched. The CDR3 covers 15 residues. The V gene's germline CDR1 is MNHEY and CDR2 SVGAGI. Measured with immunoSEQ multiplex PCR; TCRdb has only the in-frame clones, and not every one. The data show under 50,000 clones, 70% to 75% seen once. The data were taken from a study of vaccination effects on CD4 cells after COVID-19. For the study at large: Sample donation by two convalescent patients took place 16 days and one week before vaccination.

This specimen consisted of CD4+ T cells from PBMCs cultured without peptide, obtained before COVID-19 vaccination. This chain uses TRBV6-5 with TRBJ2-1; the match to TRBD1 covers 7 bases. This receptor was identified in a human donor who had a prior SARS-CoV-2 infection. The CDR3 DNA reads as TGTGCCAGCAGTACCCACTCAACAGGGGACAATGAGCAGTTCTTC. Its translation: CASSTHSTGDNEQFF.